The T cell receptor beta chain under discussion was sequenced for a study of cytomegalovirus exposure and HLA in healthy donors. Regarding the study as a whole: Later on, a genetic analysis was performed. It linked a missense variant in DCLRE1C with V- and J-gene trimming of TCR beta. Most CMV-associated TCR beta chains were later found to appear HLA-restricted.

From germline, CDR1 is SGDLS and CDR2 YYNGEE. The CDR3 runs to 14 residues. The V end lost 3 bases, the J end lost 4 bases, and 10 bases lay between the germline ends. Remarks on this clone: The antigen is not known.

Primers: 60 Vbeta forward and 13 Jbeta reverse. Here immunoSEQ multiplex PCR was the method, and the copy in TCRdb shows in-frame clones only, minus some. The table records over 150,000 clones, 77% of them present only once. The sequence was collected from a male donor in good health and CMV-seropositive. This sequence joins TRBV9 and TRBJ1-4, with D tentatively TRBD1 (6 bases). The sequenced sample was PBMCs. The CDR3 DNA is TGTGCCAGCAGCGCTGGACAGATTAATGAAAAACTGTTTTTT. Amino acid sequence: CASSAGQINEKLFF.